These 22 T cell receptor beta chains came from one sample sequenced in a study of T-cell reconstitution after alpha-beta-depleted transplantation in children. This sample's TCRbeta library carried unique molecular identifier barcodes. TCRdb used MiXCR to reprocess the PCR reads, holding one entry per CDR3 protein. This table holds about 230,000 distinct CDR3 sequences, around 9.7% found once. This material consisted of PBMCs from the stem cell graft donor, taken from the stem cell graft. These receptor sequences come from a human donor who donated a stem cell graft to a child with SCID.

This clonotype was counted at least ten times. The V call is TRBV5-1, the J call TRBJ1-1; 8 nucleotides line up with TRBD1. CDR3 length equals 17 residues. Germline V CDR1 and CDR2: SGHRS, YFSETQ. V lost 4 bases to trimming and J lost 3 bases; unmatched junction nucleotides: 14. For the CDR3, the DNA is TGCGCCAGCAGCCGTACTGGGCAGGGGGCCCGGGACACTGAAGCTTTCTTT. Translation: CASSRTGQGARDTEAFF.

This clonotype was observed at least ten times. V usage is TRBV7-7 and J usage is TRBJ2-2; possible D gene TRBD1, 5 bases. This CDR3 comprises 15 residues. CDR1 SSHAT and CDR2 FNYEAQ come from the germline V gene (reference sequence). Trimming stripped 1 base from V and 1 base from J, with 7 bases between. As DNA, the CDR3 is TGTGCCAGCAGCTTAGGTGGACAGAACACCGGGGAGCTGTTTTTT. It is translated as CASSLGGQNTGELFF.

This clonotype showed up many times. The rearrangement links TRBV27 to TRBJ1-3; D is ambiguous. V was pared by 0 bases and J by 0 bases, with 9 bases between. The germline gives CDR1 MNHEY, CDR2 SMNVEV (reference sequence). This CDR3 comprises 16 residues. The CDR3 nucleotides are TGTGCCAGCAGTTTATCGGCAGGCCACTCTGGAAACACCATATATTTT. Amino acids: CASSLSAGHSGNTIYF.

Ten or more counts support this clonotype. The chain couples TRBV10-3 to TRBJ2-1; TRBD2 might be the D (5 bases). With 2 bases removed from V and 12 bases from J, the gap between germline ends came to 17 bases. The germline V gene has CDR1 ENHRY and CDR2 SYGVKD. The CDR3 contains 14 residues. The CDR3 region is CAISEVLRASGQFF. CDR3 coding DNA: TGTGCCATCAGTGAGGTTCTGAGGGCTTCGGGGCAGTTCTTC.

This clonotype was seen many times. The chain links TRBV5-1 to TRBJ2-2; TRBD2 is a possible D gene (5 bases). The V gene lost 4 bases and the J gene lost 0 bases, with 10 bases spanning the gap. Germline values: CDR1 SGHRS, CDR2 YFSETQ. The CDR3 length is 15 residues. The CDR3 coding sequence is TGCGCCAGCAGCCCTGACTACCCGAACACCGGGGAGCTGTTTTTT. Residues: CASSPDYPNTGELFF.

This clonotype was counted many times. The chain has TRBV7-6 and TRBJ1-1; 7 bases line up with TRBD1. In germline, CDR1 is SGHVS, CDR2 FNYEAQ. The CDR3 covers 15 residues. The V segment lost 5 bases and the J segment 10 bases; nucleotides outside the gene matches: 16. The CDR3 DNA reads as TGTGCCAGCAGCCCCCAACAGGGGAGTGATGTGGCAGCTTTCTTT. This encodes CASSPQQGSDVAAFF.

This clonotype was found many times. The chain is built from TRBV5-1 and TRBJ1-3; no clear D gene. Trimming removed 2 bases at V and 3 bases at J, with 0 bases between. In germline, CDR1 is SGHRS, CDR2 YFSETQ. The CDR3 length is 11 residues. CDR3 in amino acids: CASSFGNTIYF. The CDR3 DNA reads as TGCGCCAGCAGCTTTGGAAACACCATATATTTT.

This clonotype was found many times. The chain employs TRBV5-1 and TRBJ2-7; possibly TRBD1 or TRBD2 for D (6 bases each). Looked up from germline, CDR1 is SGHRS and CDR2 is YFSETQ. V was trimmed by 0 bases and J by 3 bases, leaving 10 bases between them. The CDR3 loop spans 14 amino acids. In DNA, the CDR3 is TGCGCCAGCAGCTTGGCCGGGGGCCTCTACGAGCAGTACTTC. It codes for CASSLAGGLYEQYF.

This clonotype has only one observation. This chain joins TRBV10-1 and TRBJ1-5; 9 bases agree with TRBD1. J lost 7 bases, V lost 11 bases, and 15 bases had no gene match. The CDR3 extends over 15 amino acids. Germline V gene data show CDR1 as WNHNN and CDR2 as SYGVQD (reference sequence). CDR3 nucleotides: TGCGCCCTCTCTGGGGGGACAGGGACCAGGCAGCCCCAGCATTTT. The encoded protein is CALSGGTGTRQPQHF.

This clonotype was seen ten or more times. The chain uses TRBV20-1 and TRBJ1-1; D is uncertain. With 3 bases removed from V and 0 bases from J, the gap between germline ends came to 8 bases. Germline V gives CDR1 DFQATT, CDR2 SNEGSKA (reference sequence). This CDR3 is 13 amino acids long. For the CDR3, the DNA is TGCAGTGCTAGTCCAGATATGAACACTGAAGCTTTCTTT. It specifies CSASPDMNTEAFF.

Many counts were recorded for this clonotype. This chain uses TRBV5-1 with TRBJ2-5, with D perhaps given as TRBD1 or TRBD2 (5 bases each). The CDR3 extends over 14 amino acids. Germline CDR1 is SGHRS and CDR2 is YFSETQ. Trimming shortened V by 0 bases and J by 9 bases, and 15 bases separated the two germline ends. CDR3 nucleotides: TGCGCCAGCAGCTTGGCCGGGACCCAATTGGCCCAGTACTTC. Translating gives CASSLAGTQLAQYF. The full variable domain, with the rest looked up from reference TRBV5-1 and TRBJ2-5, is KAGVTQTPRYLIKTRGQQVTLSCSPISGHRSVSWYQQTPGQGLQFLFEYFSETQRNKGNFPGRFSGRQFSNSRSEMNVSTLELGDSALYLCASSLAGTQLAQYFGPGTRLLVL.

This clonotype has a count of ten or more. The V gene is TRBV5-1, the J gene TRBJ2-3; 11 bases fit TRBD2. Germline V gene lookup returns CDR1 SGHRS and CDR2 YFSETQ. The V gene end was trimmed by 3 bases and the J gene end by 2 bases; junction bases not matched to a gene: 8. This CDR3 is 17 amino acids long. DNA for the CDR3: TGCGCCAGCAGCTCACGGACTAGCGGGTACTCCACAGATACGCAGTATTTT. Translating it yields CASSSRTSGYSTDTQYF.

There are many counts of this clonotype. This chain links TRBV9 with TRBJ2-6; perhaps TRBD2 as D (5 bases). Germline V gene data show CDR1 as SGDLS and CDR2 as YYNGEE. There are 14 residues in the CDR3. Trimming left V 7 bases short and J 0 bases short, with 8 bases between. DNA for the CDR3: TGTGCCAGCCGGGGAATCTCTGGGGCCAACGTCCTGACTTTC. This codes for CASRGISGANVLTF.

This clonotype was seen many times. This chain links TRBV5-6 with TRBJ2-3; 9 bases are shared with TRBD2. Losses at the gene ends were 6 bases for V and 4 bases for J; bases not matched to a gene: 12. The CDR3 runs to 16 residues. Germline-derived CDR1 and CDR2 are SGHDT and YYEEEE. Here the CDR3 DNA reads TGTGCCAGCATCCCCTTGGCGGGGGGGCAAGCAGATACGCAGTATTTT. Translation: CASIPLAGGQADTQYF.

The rearrangement uses TRBV5-1 and TRBJ2-3; 10 nucleotides align to TRBD1. Germline CDR1 is SGHRS and CDR2 is YFSETQ. CDR3 length equals 16 residues. Trimming took 4 bases from V and 0 from J; bases not matched to a gene: 5. CDR3 sequence reads: CASSPGTGASTDTQYF. CDR3 sequence (DNA): TGCGCCAGCAGCCCGGGGACAGGGGCGAGCACAGATACGCAGTATTTT.

Many counts were recorded for this clonotype. The V gene is TRBV4-2, the J gene TRBJ2-2; the D gene is possibly TRBD1 (5 bases). This CDR3 contains 16 residues. V gave up 1 base and J gave up 4 bases, with 13 bases separating them. Looked up from germline, CDR1 is LGHNA and CDR2 is YNFKEQ. CDR3 in DNA: TGTGCCAGCAGCCAAGTTCAGGGAAGGGCCACCGGGGAGCTGTTTTTT. The encoded protein is CASSQVQGRATGELFF.

This clonotype was detected ten times or more. The rearrangement uses TRBV12-3 or TRBV12-4 and TRBJ2-3; D may be TRBD1 (6 bases). V lost 4 bases and J lost 2, with 10 bases in between. This CDR3 spans 14 amino acids. In nucleotides, the CDR3 is TGTGCCAGCAGTTGGGGGCAGCTCACAGATACGCAGTATTTT. Its translation: CASSWGQLTDTQYF.

This clonotype was picked up many times. The chain combines TRBV20-1 with TRBJ2-3, with 7 bases lining up with TRBD1. In germline, CDR1 is DFQATT, CDR2 SNEGSKA (reference sequence). Germline trimming cut 3 bases from V and 6 bases from J; bases unmatched to any gene: 9. The CDR3 runs to 14 residues. CDR3 region: CSARRGRVSDTQYF. DNA for the CDR3: TGCAGTGCTAGGAGGGGGCGGGTAAGCGATACGCAGTATTTT.

V gene TRBV2 combines with J gene TRBJ2-5; 9 positions match TRBD2. J was trimmed by 4 bases and V by 7 bases; bases with no gene match: 7. CDR1 and CDR2 (germline): SNHLY, FYNNEI. The CDR3 sequence is 14 residues long. The CDR3 sequence is CASKPLAGTETQYF. CDR3 DNA: TGTGCCAGCAAGCCCCTAGCGGGGACAGAGACCCAGTACTTC.

This clonotype has at least ten counts. This chain connects TRBV20-1 to TRBJ1-2; tentative D call: TRBD1 (6 bases). Trimming cost V 1 base and J 0 bases, with 15 bases left between them. The CDR3 length is 16 residues. CDR1 and CDR2 (germline): DFQATT, SNEGSKA (reference sequence). CDR3: CSARGPRQDSNYGYTF. The CDR3 DNA is TGCAGTGCTAGAGGGCCCCGACAGGATTCTAACTATGGCTACACCTTC.

This clonotype was detected ten times or more. The rearrangement uses TRBV6-5 and TRBJ2-5, with D uncertain. V was trimmed by 0 bases and J by 5 bases, leaving 13 bases between them. Germline CDR1 MNHEY, CDR2 SVGAGI. The CDR3 covers 15 residues. The CDR3 DNA reads TGTGCCAGCAGTTACTCGATAGTGCAGTCGGAGACCCAGTACTTC. This codes for CASSYSIVQSETQYF.

As concerns this clonotype: This may be a read error: a much more frequent sequence differs by one nucleotide. This sequence joins TRBV7-9 and TRBJ1-2; weak D call: TRBD1 (5 bases). The germline V gene encodes CDR1 SEHNR and CDR2 FQNEAQ (reference sequence). This CDR3 has 13 residues. The CDR3 nucleotides are TGTGCCAGCAGACCCCAGGGAAACTATGGCTACGCCTTC. This translates into CASRPQGNYGYAF.